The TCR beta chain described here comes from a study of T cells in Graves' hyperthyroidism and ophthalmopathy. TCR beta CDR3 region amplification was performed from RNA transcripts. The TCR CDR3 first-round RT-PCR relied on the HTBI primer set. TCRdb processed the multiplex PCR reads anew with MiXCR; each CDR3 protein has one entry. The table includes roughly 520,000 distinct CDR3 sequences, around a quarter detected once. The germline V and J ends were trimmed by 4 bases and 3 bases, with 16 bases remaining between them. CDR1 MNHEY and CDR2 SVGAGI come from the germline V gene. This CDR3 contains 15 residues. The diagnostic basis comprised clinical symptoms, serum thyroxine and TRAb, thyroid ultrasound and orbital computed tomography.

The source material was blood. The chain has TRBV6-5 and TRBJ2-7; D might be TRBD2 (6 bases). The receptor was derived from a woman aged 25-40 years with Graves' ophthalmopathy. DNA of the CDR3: TGTGCCAGCAGTTCTACCCGGGACTCCCTCTACGAGCAGTACTTC. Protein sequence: CASSSTRDSLYEQYF.